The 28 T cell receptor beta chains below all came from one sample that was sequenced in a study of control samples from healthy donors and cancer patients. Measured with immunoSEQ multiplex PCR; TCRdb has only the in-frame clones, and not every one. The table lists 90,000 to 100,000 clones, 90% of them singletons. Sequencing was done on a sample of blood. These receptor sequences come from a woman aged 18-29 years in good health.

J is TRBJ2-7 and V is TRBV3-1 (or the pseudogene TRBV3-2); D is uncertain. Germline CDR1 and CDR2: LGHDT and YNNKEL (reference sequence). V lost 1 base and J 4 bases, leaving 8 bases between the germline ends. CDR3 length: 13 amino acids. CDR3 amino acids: CASSQGADYEQYF. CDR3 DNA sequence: TGTGCCAGCAGCCAAGGGGCGGATTACGAGCAGTACTTC.

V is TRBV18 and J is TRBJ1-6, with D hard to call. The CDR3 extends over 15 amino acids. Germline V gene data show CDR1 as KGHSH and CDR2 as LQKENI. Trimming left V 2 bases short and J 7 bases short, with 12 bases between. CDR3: CASSPASMSNSPLHF. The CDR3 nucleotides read TGTGCCAGCTCACCAGCCTCCATGTCGAATTCACCCCTCCACTTT.

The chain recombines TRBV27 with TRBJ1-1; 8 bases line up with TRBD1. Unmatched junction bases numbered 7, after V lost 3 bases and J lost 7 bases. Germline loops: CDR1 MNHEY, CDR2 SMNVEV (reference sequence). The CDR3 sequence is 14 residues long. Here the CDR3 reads CASSFIQGAVEAFF. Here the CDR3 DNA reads TGTGCCAGCAGTTTTATTCAGGGGGCGGTTGAAGCTTTCTTT.

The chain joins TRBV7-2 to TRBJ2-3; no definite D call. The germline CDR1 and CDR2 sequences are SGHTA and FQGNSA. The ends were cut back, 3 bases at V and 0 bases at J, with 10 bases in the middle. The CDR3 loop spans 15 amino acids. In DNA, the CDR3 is TGTGCCAGCAGCTTTTTCGGATTTAGCACAGATACGCAGTATTTT. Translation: CASSFFGFSTDTQYF.

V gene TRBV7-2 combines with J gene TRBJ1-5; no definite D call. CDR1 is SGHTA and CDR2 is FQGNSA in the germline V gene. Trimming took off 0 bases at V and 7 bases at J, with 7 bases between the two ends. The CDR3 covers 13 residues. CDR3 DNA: TGTGCCAGCAGCTTAGCCAGGTCCCAGCCCCAGCATTTT. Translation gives CASSLARSQPQHF.

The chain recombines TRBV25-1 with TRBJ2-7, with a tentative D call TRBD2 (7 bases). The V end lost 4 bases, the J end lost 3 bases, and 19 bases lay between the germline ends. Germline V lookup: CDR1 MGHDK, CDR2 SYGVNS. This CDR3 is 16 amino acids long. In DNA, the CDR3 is TGTGCCAGCAGTGGACCAAGAGGGGGGGACGGCTACGAGCAGTACTTC. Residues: CASSGPRGGDGYEQYF.

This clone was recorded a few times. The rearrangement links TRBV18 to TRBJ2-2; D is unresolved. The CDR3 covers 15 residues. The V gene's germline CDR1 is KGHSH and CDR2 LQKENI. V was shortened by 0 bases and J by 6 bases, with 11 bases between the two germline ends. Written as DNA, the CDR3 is TGTGCCAGCTCACCACCGAACCGGGCCGCCGGGGAGCTGTTTTTT. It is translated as CASSPPNRAAGELFF.

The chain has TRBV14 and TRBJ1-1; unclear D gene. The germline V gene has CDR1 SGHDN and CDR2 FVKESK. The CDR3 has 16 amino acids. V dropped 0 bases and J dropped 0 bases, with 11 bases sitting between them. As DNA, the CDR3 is TGTGCCAGCAGCCAAGATCTCGGGCAGTTGAACACTGAAGCTTTCTTT. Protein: CASSQDLGQLNTEAFF.

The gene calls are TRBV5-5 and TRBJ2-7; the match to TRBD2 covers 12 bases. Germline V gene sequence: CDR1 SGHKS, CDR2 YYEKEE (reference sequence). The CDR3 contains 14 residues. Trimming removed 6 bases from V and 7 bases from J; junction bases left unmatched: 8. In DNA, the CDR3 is TGTGCCAGCACCGGACTAGCGGGGTCACTAGAGCAGTACTTC. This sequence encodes CASTGLAGSLEQYF.

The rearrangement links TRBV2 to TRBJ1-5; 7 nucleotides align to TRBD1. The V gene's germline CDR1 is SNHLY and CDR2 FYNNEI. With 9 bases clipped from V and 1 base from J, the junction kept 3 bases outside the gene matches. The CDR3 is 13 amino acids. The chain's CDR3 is CASRGQSNQPQHF. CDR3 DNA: TGTGCCAGTAGGGGACAGAGCAATCAGCCCCAGCATTTT.

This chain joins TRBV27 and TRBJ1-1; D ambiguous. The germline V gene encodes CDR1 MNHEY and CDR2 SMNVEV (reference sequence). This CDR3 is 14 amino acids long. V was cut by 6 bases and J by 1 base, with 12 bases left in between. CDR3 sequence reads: CASSPGPANTEAFF. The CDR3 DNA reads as TGTGCCAGCAGCCCTGGGCCGGCGAACACTGAAGCTTTCTTT.

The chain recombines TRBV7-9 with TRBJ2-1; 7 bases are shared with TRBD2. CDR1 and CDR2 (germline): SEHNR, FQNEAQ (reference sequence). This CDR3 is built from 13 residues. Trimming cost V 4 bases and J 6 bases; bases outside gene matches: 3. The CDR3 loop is CASSYPSGNEQFF. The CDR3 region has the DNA TGTGCCAGCAGCTACCCTAGCGGCAATGAGCAGTTCTTC.

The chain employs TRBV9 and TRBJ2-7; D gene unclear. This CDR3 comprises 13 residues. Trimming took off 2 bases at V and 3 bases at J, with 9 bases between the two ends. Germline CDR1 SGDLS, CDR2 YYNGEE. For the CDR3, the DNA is TGTGCCAGCAGCGTTGGAGAAAACTACGAGCAGTACTTC. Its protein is CASSVGENYEQYF.

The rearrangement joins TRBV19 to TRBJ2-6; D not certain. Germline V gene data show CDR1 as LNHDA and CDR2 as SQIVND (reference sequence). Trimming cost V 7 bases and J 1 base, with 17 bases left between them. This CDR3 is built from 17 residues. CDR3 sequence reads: CASTRKSMSSGANVLTF. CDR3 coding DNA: TGTGCCAGTACTCGGAAGTCGATGTCATCTGGGGCCAACGTCCTGACTTTC. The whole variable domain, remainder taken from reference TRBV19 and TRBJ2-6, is DGGITQSPKYLFRKEGQNVTLSCEQNLNHDAMYWYRQDPGQGLRLIYYSQIVNDFQKGDIAEGYSVSREKKESFPLTVTSAQKNPTAFYLCASTRKSMSSGANVLTFGAGSRLTVL.

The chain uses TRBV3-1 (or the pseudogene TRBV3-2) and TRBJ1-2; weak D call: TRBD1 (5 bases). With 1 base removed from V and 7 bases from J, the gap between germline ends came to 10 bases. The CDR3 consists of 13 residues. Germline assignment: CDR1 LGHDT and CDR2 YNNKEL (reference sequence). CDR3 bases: TGTGCCAGCAGCCAAGCAGGGTCCGGTGGCTACACCTTC. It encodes CASSQAGSGGYTF.

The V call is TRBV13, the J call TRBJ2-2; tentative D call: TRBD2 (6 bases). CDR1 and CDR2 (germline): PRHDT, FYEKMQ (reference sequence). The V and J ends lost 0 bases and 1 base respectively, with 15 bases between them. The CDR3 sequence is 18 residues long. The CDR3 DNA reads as TGTGCCAGCAGCTTAGGCGCTGGGGGACTCCTGAACACCGGGGAGCTGTTTTTT. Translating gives CASSLGAGGLLNTGELFF.

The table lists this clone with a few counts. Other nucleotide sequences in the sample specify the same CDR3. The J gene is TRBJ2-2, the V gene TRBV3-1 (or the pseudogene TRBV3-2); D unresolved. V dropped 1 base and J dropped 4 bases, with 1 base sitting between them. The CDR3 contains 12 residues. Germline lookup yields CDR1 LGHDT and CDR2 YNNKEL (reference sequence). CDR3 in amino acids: CASSQGTGELFF. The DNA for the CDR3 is TGTGCCAGCAGCCAAGGCACCGGGGAGCTGTTTTTT.

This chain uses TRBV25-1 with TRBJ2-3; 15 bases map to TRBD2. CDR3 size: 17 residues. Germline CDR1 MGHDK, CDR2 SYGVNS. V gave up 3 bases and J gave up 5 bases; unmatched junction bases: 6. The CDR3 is CASSDRTSGGAGDTQYF. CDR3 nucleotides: TGTGCCAGCAGTGACCGGACTAGCGGGGGGGCCGGAGATACGCAGTATTTT.

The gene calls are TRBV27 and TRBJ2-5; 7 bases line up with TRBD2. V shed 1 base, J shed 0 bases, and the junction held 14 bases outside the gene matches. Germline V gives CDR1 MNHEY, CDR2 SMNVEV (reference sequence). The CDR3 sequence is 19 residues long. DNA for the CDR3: TGTGCCAGCAGTTTATTTTCATCGAACGGGGGGATTTACCAAGAGACCCAGTACTTC. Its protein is CASSLFSSNGGIYQETQYF.

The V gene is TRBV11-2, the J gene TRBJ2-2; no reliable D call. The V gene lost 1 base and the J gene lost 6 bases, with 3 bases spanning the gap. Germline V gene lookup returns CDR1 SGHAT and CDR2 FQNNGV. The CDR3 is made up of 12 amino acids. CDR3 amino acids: CASSLGPGELFF. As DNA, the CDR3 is TGTGCCAGCAGCTTAGGACCCGGGGAGCTGTTTTTT.

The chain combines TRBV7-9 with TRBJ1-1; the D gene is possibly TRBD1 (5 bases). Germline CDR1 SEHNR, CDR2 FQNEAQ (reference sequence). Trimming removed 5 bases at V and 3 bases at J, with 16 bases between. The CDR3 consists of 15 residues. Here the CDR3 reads CASSPQTAGDTEAFF. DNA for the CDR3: TGTGCCAGCAGCCCCCAGACAGCGGGCGACACTGAAGCTTTCTTT.

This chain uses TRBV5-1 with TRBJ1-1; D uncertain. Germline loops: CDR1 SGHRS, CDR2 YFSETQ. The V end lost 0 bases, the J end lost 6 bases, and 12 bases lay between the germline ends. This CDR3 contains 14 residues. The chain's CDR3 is CASSLDTTSSEAFF. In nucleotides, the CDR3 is TGCGCCAGCAGCTTGGATACGACCTCCTCTGAAGCTTTCTTT.

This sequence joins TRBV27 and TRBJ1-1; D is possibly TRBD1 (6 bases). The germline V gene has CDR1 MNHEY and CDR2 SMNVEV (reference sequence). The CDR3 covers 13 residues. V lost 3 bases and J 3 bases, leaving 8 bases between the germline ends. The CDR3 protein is CASSFEGDTEAFF. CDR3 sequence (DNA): TGTGCCAGCAGTTTTGAGGGGGACACTGAAGCTTTCTTT.

The CDR3 coding sequence is TGTGCCAGTAGTAAGGCTGAGGGGGCCCTGGGTTACGAGCAGTACTTC. This translates into CASSKAEGALGYEQYF. The V gene is TRBV19, the J gene TRBJ2-7; 7 nucleotides agree with TRBD1. CDR1 and CDR2 (germline): LNHDA, SQIVND (reference sequence). The CDR3 runs 16 residues. The trim removed 4 bases at V and 4 bases at J, leaving 13 bases unmatched. Based on the CDR3 plus reference TRBV19 and TRBJ2-7, the full variable domain is DGGITQSPKYLFRKEGQNVTLSCEQNLNHDAMYWYRQDPGQGLRLIYYSQIVNDFQKGDIAEGYSVSREKKESFPLTVTSAQKNPTAFYLCASSKAEGALGYEQYFGPGTRLTVT.

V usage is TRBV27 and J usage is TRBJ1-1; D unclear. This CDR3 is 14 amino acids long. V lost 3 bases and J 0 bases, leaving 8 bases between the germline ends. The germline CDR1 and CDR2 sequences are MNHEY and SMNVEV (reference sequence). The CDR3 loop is CASSLVGVNTEAFF. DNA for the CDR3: TGTGCCAGCAGTTTGGTCGGGGTGAACACTGAAGCTTTCTTT.

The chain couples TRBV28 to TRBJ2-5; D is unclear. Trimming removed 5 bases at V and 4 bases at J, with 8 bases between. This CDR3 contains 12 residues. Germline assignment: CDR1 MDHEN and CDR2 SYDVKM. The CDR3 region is CASSPRSETQYF. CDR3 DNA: TGTGCCAGCAGTCCCCGGTCAGAGACCCAGTACTTC. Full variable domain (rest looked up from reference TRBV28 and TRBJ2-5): DVKVTQSSRYLVKRTGEKVFLECVQDMDHENMFWYRQDPGLGLRLIYFSYDVKMKEKGDIPEGYSVSREKKERFSLILESASTNQTSMYLCASSPRSETQYFGPGTRLLVL.

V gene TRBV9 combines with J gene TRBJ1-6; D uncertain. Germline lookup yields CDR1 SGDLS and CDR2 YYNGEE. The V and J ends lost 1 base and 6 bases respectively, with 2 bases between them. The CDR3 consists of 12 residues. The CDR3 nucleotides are TGTGCCAGCAGCGTATTTAATTCACCCCTCCACTTT. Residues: CASSVFNSPLHF.

CDR3 residues: CASGWENTEAFF. The CDR3 nucleotides read TGTGCCAGCGGGTGGGAGAACACTGAAGCTTTCTTT. The chain links TRBV12-3 or TRBV12-4 to TRBJ1-1; D is undetermined. Trimming cost V 8 bases and J 1 base, with 8 bases left between them. CDR3 length: 12 residues.